This entry concerns a single T cell receptor (beta chain). No antigen is known for it. Trimming removed 3 bases from V and 5 bases from J, with 8 bases in between. CDR1 and CDR2 from the germline V gene are MNHNY and SVGAGI (reference sequence). CDR3 length: 12 amino acids. The PCR had 60 Vbeta and 13 Jbeta primers. TCRdb's table, derived via immunoSEQ multiplex PCR, lists solely in-frame clones and lacks some. This sample has about 150,000 clones, with approximately 82% found just once. The sample comes from a study of cytomegalovirus exposure and HLA in healthy donors. Findings and caveats of the study: Per a later analysis, HLA-associated TCR beta chains showed more clonal expansion than other, equally common TCR beta chains. With further analysis later on, most CMV-associated TCR beta chains appeared HLA-restricted.

The sequence came from a woman between 50 and 59 years old in good health and CMV-seropositive. The sample was PBMCs. This chain joins TRBV6-6 and TRBJ2-7, with D perhaps matching TRBD1 (6 bases). The CDR3 nucleotides are TGTGCCAGCAGTTATTACAGGGACGAGCAGTACTTC. Protein: CASSYYRDEQYF.